Following are 4 T cell receptor beta chains from one sample sequenced in a study of breast tumors, draining lymph nodes, adjacent tissues. TCRdb reprocessed the multiplex PCR reads via MiXCR and lists one record per CDR3 protein. The sample yields roughly 260,000 distinct CDR3 sequences, around 30% seen once. Axillary draining lymph nodes of breast cancer patients supplied the node samples. Sequenced sample: axillary lymph node tissue. These receptors were obtained from a female donor with breast cancer. Some clones in this sample may be carry-over from other donors' samples.

Here the CDR3 reads CASSLERNTEAFF. DNA of the CDR3: TGCGCCAGCAGCTTGGAGAGGAACACTGAAGCTTTCTTT. The chain combines TRBV5-1 with TRBJ1-1, with D unresolved. The length of the CDR3 is 13 residues. The V gene lost 0 bases and the J gene lost 1 base, with 4 bases spanning the gap. Germline-derived CDR1 and CDR2 are SGHRS and YFSETQ.

This clonotype was recorded many times. V usage is TRBV4-3 and J usage is TRBJ2-1; 7 bases match TRBD2. This CDR3 has 15 residues. Germline CDR1 is LGHNA and CDR2 is YSLEER. Germline trimming cut 3 bases from V and 8 bases from J; bases unmatched to any gene: 10. CDR3 nucleotide sequence: TGCGCCAGCAGCCACCCGGGAGGAAGTACGGATGAGCAGTTCTTC. It encodes CASSHPGGSTDEQFF.

The V gene is TRBV6-2 or TRBV6-3, the J gene TRBJ2-7; 9 bases align to TRBD2. CDR3 size: 11 residues. Germline loops: CDR1 MNHEY, CDR2 SVGEGT. DNA of the CDR3: TGTGCCAGCAGTCACGCGGGAGGGCCGAAAGTC. This translates into CASSHAGGPKV.

As regards this clonotype: Given the absence of the conserved phenylalanine or tryptophan at the CDR3 end, a read error is likely. This chain uses TRBV19 with TRBJ2-1; 7 bases align to TRBD2. CDR3 length equals 16 residues. Germline V gene sequence: CDR1 LNHDA, CDR2 SQIVND (reference sequence). The J segment lost 7 bases and the V segment lost 3 bases, leaving 12 bases of the junction unmatched. This CDR3 reads CASSISGGLGGNEQFS. The CDR3 nucleotides are TGTGCCAGTAGTATTTCCGGGGGACTGGGAGGGAATGAGCAGTTCTCC.